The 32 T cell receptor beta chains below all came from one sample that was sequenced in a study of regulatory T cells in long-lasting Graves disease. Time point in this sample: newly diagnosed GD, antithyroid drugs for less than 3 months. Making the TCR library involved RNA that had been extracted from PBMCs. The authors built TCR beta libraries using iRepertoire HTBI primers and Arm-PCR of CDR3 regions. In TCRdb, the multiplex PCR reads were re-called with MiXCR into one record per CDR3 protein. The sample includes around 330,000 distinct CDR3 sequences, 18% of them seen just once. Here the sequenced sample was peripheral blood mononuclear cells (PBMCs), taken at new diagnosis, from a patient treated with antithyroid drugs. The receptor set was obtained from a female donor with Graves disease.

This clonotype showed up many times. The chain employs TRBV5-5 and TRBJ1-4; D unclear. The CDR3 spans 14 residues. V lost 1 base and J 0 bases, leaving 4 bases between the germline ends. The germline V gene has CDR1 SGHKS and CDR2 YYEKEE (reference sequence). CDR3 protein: CASSLQSTNEKLFF. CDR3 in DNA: TGTGCCAGCAGCTTGCAATCAACTAATGAAAAACTGTTTTTT.

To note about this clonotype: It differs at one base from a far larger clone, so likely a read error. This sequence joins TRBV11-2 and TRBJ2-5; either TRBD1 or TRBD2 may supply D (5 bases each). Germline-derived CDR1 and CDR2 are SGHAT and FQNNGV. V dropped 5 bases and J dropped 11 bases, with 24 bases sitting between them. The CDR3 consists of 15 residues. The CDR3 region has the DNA TGTGCCAGCAGCATGGGACCCTTTCCCCCCAACGGGCAGTACTTC. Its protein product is CASSMGPFPPNGQYF.

In nucleotides, the CDR3 is TGTGCCAGCAGCTTGGACGAAGGGTACGGCTACACCTTC. Translating gives CASSLDEGYGYTF. This chain joins TRBV5-4 and TRBJ1-2; unclear D gene. V lost 0 bases, J lost 8 bases, and 11 bases lay in between. Germline values: CDR1 SGHNT, CDR2 YYREEE (reference sequence). The CDR3 consists of 13 residues.

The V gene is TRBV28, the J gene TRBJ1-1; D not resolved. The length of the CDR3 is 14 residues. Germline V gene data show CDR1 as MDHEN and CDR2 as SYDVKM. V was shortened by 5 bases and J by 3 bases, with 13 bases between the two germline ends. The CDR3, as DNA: TGTGCCAGCAGTAAAGGGAGATTGGACACTGAAGCTTTCTTT. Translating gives CASSKGRLDTEAFF.

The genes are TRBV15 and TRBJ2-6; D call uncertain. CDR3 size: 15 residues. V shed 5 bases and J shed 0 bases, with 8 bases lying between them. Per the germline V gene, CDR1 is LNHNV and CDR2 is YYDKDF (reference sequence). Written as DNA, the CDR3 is TGTGCCACCAGCGAGGAAAGCTCTGGGGCCAACGTCCTGACTTTC. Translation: CATSEESSGANVLTF.

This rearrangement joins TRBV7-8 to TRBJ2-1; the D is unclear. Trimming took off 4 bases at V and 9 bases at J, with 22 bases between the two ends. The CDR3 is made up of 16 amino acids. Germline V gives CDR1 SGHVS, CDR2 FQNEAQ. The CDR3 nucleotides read TGTGCCAGCAGCTCATTTAGTGGGATAAGCAGACTTGAGCAGTTCTTC. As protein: CASSSFSGISRLEQFF.

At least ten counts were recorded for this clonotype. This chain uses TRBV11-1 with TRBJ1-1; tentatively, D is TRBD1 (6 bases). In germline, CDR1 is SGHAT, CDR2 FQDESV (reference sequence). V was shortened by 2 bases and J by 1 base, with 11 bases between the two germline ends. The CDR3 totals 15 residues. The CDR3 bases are TGTGCCAGCAGCTTAACCCCAGGGGCGAACACTGAAGCTTTCTTT. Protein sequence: CASSLTPGANTEAFF.

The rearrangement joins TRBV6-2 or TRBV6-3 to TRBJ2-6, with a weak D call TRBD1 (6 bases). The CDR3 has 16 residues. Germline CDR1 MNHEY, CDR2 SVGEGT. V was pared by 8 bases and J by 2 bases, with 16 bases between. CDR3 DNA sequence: TGTGCCAGCCAACAGGGAAGTCTCCCTGGGGCCAACGTCCTGACTTTC. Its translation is CASQQGSLPGANVLTF.

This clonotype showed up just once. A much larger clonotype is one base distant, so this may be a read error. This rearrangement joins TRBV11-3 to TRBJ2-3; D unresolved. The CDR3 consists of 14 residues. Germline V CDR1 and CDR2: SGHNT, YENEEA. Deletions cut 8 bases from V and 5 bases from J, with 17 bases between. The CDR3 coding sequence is TGTGCCAGCGGCCAAGATAGGATCCGAGATACGCAGTATTTT. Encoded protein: CASGQDRIRDTQYF. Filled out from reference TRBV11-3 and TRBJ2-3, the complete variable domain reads EAGVVQSPRYKIIEKKQPVAFWCNPISGHNTLYWYLQNLGQGPELLIRYENEEAVDDSQLPKDRFSAERLKGVDSTLKIQPAELGDSAVYLCASGQDRIRDTQYFGPGTRLTVL.

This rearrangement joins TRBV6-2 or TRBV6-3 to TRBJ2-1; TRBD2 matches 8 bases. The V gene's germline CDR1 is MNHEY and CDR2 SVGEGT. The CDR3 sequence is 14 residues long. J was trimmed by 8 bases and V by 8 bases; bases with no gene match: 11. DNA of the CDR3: TGTGCCAGCGCGGGGGGTAGGGGCGTCGATGAGCAGTTCTTC. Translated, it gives CASAGGRGVDEQFF.

In nucleotides, the CDR3 is TGTGCCAGCAGCTTAGAGTTTAATGAAAAACTGTTTTTT. It encodes CASSLEFNEKLFF. The V gene is TRBV7-9, the J gene TRBJ1-4, with D hard to call. CDR3 length: 13 amino acids. V was trimmed by 1 base and J by 4 bases, leaving 4 bases between them. Germline CDR1 is SEHNR and CDR2 is FQNEAQ (reference sequence).

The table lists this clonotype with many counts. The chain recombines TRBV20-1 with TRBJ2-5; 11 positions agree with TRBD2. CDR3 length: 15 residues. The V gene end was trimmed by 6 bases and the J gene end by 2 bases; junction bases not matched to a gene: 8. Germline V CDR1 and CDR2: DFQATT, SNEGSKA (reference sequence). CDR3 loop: CSAQKTSGSQETQYF. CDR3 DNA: TGCAGTGCCCAAAAAACTAGCGGGAGTCAAGAGACCCAGTACTTC.

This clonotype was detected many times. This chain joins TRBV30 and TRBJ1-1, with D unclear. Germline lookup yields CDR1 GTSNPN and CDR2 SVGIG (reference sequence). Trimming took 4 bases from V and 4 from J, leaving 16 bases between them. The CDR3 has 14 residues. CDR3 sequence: CAWTPTARVTEAFF. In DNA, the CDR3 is TGTGCCTGGACCCCAACTGCCCGGGTCACTGAAGCTTTCTTT.

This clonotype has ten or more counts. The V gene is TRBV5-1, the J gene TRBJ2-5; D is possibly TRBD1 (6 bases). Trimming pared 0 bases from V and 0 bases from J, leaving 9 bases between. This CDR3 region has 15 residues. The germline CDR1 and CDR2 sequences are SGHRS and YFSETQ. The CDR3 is CASSLEGGHQETQYF. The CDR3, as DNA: TGCGCCAGCAGCTTGGAAGGGGGTCACCAAGAGACCCAGTACTTC.

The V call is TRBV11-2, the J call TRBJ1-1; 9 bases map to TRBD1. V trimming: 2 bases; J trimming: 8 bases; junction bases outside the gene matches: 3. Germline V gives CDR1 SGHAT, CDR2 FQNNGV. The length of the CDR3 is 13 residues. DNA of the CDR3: TGTGCCAGCAGCTTAACAGGGGGCAGGGAAGCTTTCTTT. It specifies CASSLTGGREAFF.

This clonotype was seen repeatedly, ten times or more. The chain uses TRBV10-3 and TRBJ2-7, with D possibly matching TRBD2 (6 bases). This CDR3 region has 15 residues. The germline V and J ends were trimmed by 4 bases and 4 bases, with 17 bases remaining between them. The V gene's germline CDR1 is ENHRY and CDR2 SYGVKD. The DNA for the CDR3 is TGTGCCATCAGTGTGGGGGACTCCAAATATTACGAGCAGTACTTC. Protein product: CAISVGDSKYYEQYF.

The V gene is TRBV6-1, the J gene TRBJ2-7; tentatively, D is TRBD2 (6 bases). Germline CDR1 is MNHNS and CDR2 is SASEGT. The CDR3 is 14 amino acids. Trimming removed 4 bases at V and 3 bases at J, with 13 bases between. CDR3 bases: TGTGCCAGCAGTGGCTGGCGGGGCCACTACGAGCAGTACTTC. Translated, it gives CASSGWRGHYEQYF.

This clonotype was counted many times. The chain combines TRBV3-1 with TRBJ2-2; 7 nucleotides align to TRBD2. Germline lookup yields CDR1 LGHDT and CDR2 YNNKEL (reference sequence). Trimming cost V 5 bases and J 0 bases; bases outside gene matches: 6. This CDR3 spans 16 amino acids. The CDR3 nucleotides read TGTGCCAGCAGCGCCCTAGCGGAGGCGAACACCGGGGAGCTGTTTTTT. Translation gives CASSALAEANTGELFF.

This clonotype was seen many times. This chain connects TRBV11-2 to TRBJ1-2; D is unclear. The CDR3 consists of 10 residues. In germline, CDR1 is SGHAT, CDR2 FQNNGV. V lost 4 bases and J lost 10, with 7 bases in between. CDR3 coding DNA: TGTGCCAGCAGCTGGGTCACCTACACCTTC. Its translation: CASSWVTYTF.

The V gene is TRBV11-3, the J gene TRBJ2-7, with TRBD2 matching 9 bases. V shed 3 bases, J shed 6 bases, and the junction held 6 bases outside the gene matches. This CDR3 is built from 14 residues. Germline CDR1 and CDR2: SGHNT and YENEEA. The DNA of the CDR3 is TGTGCCAGCAGCTTTAGCGGGAGTTTGATCGAGCAGTACTTC. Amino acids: CASSFSGSLIEQYF.

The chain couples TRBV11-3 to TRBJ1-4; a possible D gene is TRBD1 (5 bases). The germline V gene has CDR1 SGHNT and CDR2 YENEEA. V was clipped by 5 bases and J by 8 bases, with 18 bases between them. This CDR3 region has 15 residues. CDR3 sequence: CASSAGGVSREKLFF. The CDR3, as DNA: TGTGCCAGCAGCGCGGGAGGGGTTTCAAGGGAAAAACTGTTTTTT.

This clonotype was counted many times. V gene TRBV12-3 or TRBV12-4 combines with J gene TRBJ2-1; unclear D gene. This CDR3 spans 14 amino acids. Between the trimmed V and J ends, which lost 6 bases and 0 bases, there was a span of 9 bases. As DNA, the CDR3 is TGTGCCAGCAGCCGACGCTACTCCTACAATGAGCAGTTCTTC. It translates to CASSRRYSYNEQFF.

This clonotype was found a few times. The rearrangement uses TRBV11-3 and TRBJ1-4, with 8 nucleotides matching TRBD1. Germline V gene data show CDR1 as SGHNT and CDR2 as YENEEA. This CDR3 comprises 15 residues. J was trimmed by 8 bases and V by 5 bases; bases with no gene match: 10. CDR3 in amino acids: CASSQPGTGLEKLFF. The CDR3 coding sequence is TGTGCCAGCAGCCAACCCGGGACAGGTCTCGAAAAACTGTTTTTT. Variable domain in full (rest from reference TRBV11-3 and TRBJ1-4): EAGVVQSPRYKIIEKKQPVAFWCNPISGHNTLYWYLQNLGQGPELLIRYENEEAVDDSQLPKDRFSAERLKGVDSTLKIQPAELGDSAVYLCASSQPGTGLEKLFFGSGTQLSVL.

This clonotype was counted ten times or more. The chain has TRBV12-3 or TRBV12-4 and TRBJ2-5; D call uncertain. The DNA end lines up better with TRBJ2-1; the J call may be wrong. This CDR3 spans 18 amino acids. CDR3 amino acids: CASSLDRWASGTPNEQFF. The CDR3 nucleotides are TGTGCCAGCAGTTTAGATCGTTGGGCTAGTGGAACTCCCAATGAGCAGTTCTTC.

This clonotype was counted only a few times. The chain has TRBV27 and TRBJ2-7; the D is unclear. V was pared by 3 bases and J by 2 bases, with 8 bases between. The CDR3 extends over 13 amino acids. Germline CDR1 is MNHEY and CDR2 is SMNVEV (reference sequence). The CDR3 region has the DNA TGTGCCAGCAGTTTGGAATTTCCCTACGAGCAGTACTTC. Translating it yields CASSLEFPYEQYF.

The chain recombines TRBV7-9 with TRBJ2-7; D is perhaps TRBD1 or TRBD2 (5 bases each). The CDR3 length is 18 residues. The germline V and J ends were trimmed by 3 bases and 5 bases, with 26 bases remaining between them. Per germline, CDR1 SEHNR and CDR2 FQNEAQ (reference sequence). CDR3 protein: CASSFSGPRGAARNEQYF. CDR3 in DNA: TGTGCCAGCAGCTTTTCGGGGCCCAGAGGGGCTGCGAGGAACGAGCAGTACTTC.

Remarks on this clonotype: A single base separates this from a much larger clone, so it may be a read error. The CDR3 here is CASSTGYYGETQYF. CDR3 bases: TGCGCCAGCAGCACCGGATACTATGGGGAGACCCAGTACTTC. The chain employs TRBV5-1 and TRBJ2-3; D is unclear. The DNA end lines up better with TRBJ2-5; the J call may be wrong. Germline V gives CDR1 SGHRS, CDR2 YFSETQ. The CDR3 extends over 14 amino acids.

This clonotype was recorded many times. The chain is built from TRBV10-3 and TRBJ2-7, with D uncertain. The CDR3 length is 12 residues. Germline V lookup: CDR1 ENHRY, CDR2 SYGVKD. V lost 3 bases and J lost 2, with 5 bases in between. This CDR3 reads CAISDGTYEQYF. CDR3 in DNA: TGTGCCATCAGTGACGGTACCTACGAGCAGTACTTC.

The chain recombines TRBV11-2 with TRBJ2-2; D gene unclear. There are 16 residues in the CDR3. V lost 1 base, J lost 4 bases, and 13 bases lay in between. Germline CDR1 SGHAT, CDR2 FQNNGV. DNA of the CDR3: TGTGCCAGCAGCTTAGTCGCCAGCCTTTCCACCGGGGAGCTGTTTTTT. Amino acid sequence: CASSLVASLSTGELFF.

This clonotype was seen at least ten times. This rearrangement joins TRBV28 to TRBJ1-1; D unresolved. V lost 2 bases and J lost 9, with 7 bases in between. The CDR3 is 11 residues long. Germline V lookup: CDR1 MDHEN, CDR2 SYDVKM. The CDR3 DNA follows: TGTGCCAGCAGTTTAGCTACCAAAGCTTTCTTT. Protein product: CASSLATKAFF.

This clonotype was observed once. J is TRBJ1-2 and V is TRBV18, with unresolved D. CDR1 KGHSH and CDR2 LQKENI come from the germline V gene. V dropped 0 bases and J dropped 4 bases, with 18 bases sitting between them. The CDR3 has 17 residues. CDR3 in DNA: TGTGCCAGCTCACCACCGAACCGGAACAGCGAAACCTATGGCTACACCTTC. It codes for CASSPPNRNSETYGYTF.

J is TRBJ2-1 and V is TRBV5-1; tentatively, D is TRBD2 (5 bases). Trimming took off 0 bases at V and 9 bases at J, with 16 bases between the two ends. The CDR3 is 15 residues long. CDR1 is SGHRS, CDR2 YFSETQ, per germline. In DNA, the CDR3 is TGCGCCAGCAGCTTGGGTGGGAGTCAGAGTGGTGAGCAGTTCTTC. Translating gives CASSLGGSQSGEQFF.